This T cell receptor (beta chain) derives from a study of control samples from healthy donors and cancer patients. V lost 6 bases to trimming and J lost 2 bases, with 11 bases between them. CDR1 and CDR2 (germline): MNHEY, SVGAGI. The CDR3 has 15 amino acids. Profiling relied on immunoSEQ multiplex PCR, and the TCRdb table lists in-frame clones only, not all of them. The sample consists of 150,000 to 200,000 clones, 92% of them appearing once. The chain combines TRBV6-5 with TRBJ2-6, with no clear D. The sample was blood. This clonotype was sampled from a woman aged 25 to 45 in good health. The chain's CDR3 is CASRQTIPGANVLTF. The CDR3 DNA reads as TGTGCCAGCAGACAGACAATCCCTGGGGCCAACGTCCTGACTTTC.